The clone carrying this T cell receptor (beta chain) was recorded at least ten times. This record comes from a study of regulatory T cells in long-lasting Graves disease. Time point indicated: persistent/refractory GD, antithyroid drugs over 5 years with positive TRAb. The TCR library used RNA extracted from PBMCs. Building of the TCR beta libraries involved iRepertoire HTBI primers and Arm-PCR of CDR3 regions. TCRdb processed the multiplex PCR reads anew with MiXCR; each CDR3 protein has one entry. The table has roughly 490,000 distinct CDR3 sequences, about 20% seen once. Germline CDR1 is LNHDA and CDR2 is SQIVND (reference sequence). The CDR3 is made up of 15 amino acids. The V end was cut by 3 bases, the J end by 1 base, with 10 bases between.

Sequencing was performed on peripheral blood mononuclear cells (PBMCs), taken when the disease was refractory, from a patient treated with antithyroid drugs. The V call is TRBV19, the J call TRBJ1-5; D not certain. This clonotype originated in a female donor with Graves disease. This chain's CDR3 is CASSIAETSNQPQHF. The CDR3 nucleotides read TGTGCCAGTAGTATCGCGGAGACGAGCAATCAGCCCCAGCATTTT.